These 24 T cell receptor beta chains were sequenced from one sample in a study of blood T cell repertoires in COVID-19 (dated by TCRdb to about 2020). Library method: the immunoSEQ multiplex PCR assay. Not all clones reach the TCRdb copy of this immuneACCESS table, which keeps in-frame sequences only. Checked studies attribute under half of the gap to unresolved V genes and leave the rest unexplained. The sample contains more than 200,000 clones, about 88% of them found a single time. The ten largest account for approximately 1.8% of the sample. Sequenced input: peripheral blood. Receptor source: a man between 70 and 80 years old with acute or convalescent COVID-19.

The chain combines TRBV4-1 with TRBJ2-3; maybe TRBD1 (6 bases). V was cut by 1 base and J by 3 bases, with 11 bases left in between. The CDR3 has 15 amino acids. CDR1 and CDR2 (germline): MGHRA, YSYEKL. The DNA for the CDR3 is TGCGCCAGCAGCCAAGCTCACAGGGCTACAGATACGCAGTATTTT. Translated: CASSQAHRATDTQYF.

The CDR3 DNA reads TGTGCCAGTACCGACTCTGGACAGGCACAGAGGCTTTATGGCTACACCTTC. This sequence encodes CASTDSGQAQRLYGYTF. This chain connects TRBV19 to TRBJ1-2, with 7 nucleotides matching TRBD1. Germline values: CDR1 LNHDA, CDR2 SQIVND (reference sequence). Trimming took 7 bases from V and 5 from J; bases not matched to a gene: 19. The CDR3 is 17 amino acids.

The V and J genes are TRBV5-8 and TRBJ2-2; D remains unclear. V shed 0 bases and J shed 6 bases, with 6 bases lying between them. Germline assignment: CDR1 SGHTS and CDR2 YDEGEE. The CDR3 runs to 13 residues. The DNA for the CDR3 is TGTGCCAGCAGCTTGGATTTCGCCGGGGAGCTGTTTTTT. Translation: CASSLDFAGELFF.

This clone was seen just once. The genes are TRBV24-1 and TRBJ2-3; 7 bases agree with TRBD2. Germline V gives CDR1 KGHDR, CDR2 SFDVKD. The ends lost 5 bases at V and 0 bases at J; junction bases unmatched: 10. This CDR3 spans 17 amino acids. The DNA of the CDR3 is TGTGCCACCAGTGGTCCAAAGGCGGGACTAAGCACAGATACGCAGTATTTT. As protein: CATSGPKAGLSTDTQYF.

Regarding this clone: The sample holds other DNA sequences that translate to the same CDR3. The V and J genes are TRBV5-1 and TRBJ1-1; 7 bases line up with TRBD1. The CDR3 is made up of 14 amino acids. Losses at the gene ends were 3 bases for V and 2 bases for J; bases not matched to a gene: 4. CDR1 and CDR2 from the germline V gene are SGHRS and YFSETQ. CDR3: CASSWQGGNTEAFF. Written as DNA, the CDR3 is TGCGCCAGCAGCTGGCAGGGGGGAAACACTGAAGCTTTCTTT. Full variable domain (missing parts from reference TRBV5-1 and TRBJ1-1): KAGVTQTPRYLIKTRGQQVTLSCSPISGHRSVSWYQQTPGQGLQFLFEYFSETQRNKGNFPGRFSGRQFSNSRSEMNVSTLELGDSALYLCASSWQGGNTEAFFGQGTRLTVV.

The chain carries TRBV4-2 and TRBJ2-7, with D maybe TRBD1 (6 bases). V shed 0 bases and J shed 6 bases, with 18 bases lying between them. The CDR3 spans 16 residues. From germline, CDR1 is LGHNA and CDR2 YNFKEQ. CDR3 coding DNA: TGTGCCAGCAGCCAAGATCTATCAGGACAGCCCCGCGAGCAGTACTTC. This translates into CASSQDLSGQPREQYF.

The DNA for the CDR3 is TGTGCCAGCAGGGCCGGCGGGAGCCTCTACGAGCAGTACTTC. Residues: CASRAGGSLYEQYF. The chain links TRBV7-2 to TRBJ2-7; 7 bases are shared with TRBD2. The V segment lost 6 bases and the J segment 3 bases; nucleotides outside the gene matches: 8. The CDR3 is 14 amino acids. Germline V gives CDR1 SGHTA, CDR2 FQGNSA.

J is TRBJ2-7 and V is TRBV7-8, with 9 bases lining up with TRBD2. The CDR3 spans 15 residues. Looked up from germline, CDR1 is SGHVS and CDR2 is FQNEAQ. The V segment lost 5 bases and the J segment 2 bases; nucleotides outside the gene matches: 7. CDR3 sequence: CASSPSSGAPYEQYF. The CDR3 nucleotides are TGTGCCAGCAGCCCCTCTAGCGGGGCCCCCTACGAGCAGTACTTC.

The J gene is TRBJ2-7, the V gene TRBV4-2; 8 nucleotides agree with TRBD2. The CDR3 contains 16 residues. In germline, CDR1 is LGHNA, CDR2 YNFKEQ. Trimming removed 1 base from V and 3 bases from J; junction bases left unmatched: 8. CDR3 nucleotides: TGTGCCAGCAGCCAAGGCGGACTAGCAGCTCTCTACGAGCAGTACTTC. It encodes CASSQGGLAALYEQYF.

V and J are TRBV5-1 and TRBJ1-1; D is undetermined. This CDR3 region has 15 residues. Germline lookup yields CDR1 SGHRS and CDR2 YFSETQ. V lost 0 bases and J lost 1, with 10 bases in between. The chain's CDR3 is CASSLGSIRNTEAFF. CDR3 nucleotides: TGCGCCAGCAGCTTGGGATCTATAAGGAACACTGAAGCTTTCTTT.

This chain joins TRBV18 and TRBJ1-1; 8 nucleotides align to TRBD1. The junction had 12 bases not matched to a gene; V was cut back by 3 bases and J by 3 bases. This CDR3 region has 17 residues. The germline V gene encodes CDR1 KGHSH and CDR2 LQKENI. For the CDR3, the DNA is TGTGCCAGCTCACCCGGACAGGGACGGTGGCGGTACACTGAAGCTTTCTTT. Its protein is CASSPGQGRWRYTEAFF.

V gene TRBV28 combines with J gene TRBJ2-7, with D perhaps TRBD1 (6 bases). CDR1 MDHEN and CDR2 SYDVKM come from the germline V gene. Trimming shortened V by 4 bases and J by 1 base, and 14 bases separated the two germline ends. This CDR3 contains 15 residues. CDR3 residues: CASSSHREVSYEQYF. For the CDR3, the DNA is TGTGCCAGCAGTTCCCACAGGGAAGTGTCCTACGAGCAGTACTTC.

The chain combines TRBV29-1 with TRBJ2-7; 8 nucleotides line up with TRBD1. The germline V gene encodes CDR1 SQVTM and CDR2 ANQGSEA. The CDR3 is 15 amino acids. V was pared by 3 bases and J by 5 bases, with 12 bases of the junction left unmatched. CDR3 DNA sequence: TGCAGCGTTGACCTCGGACAGGGTGACGGCCACGAGCAGTACTTC. Protein product: CSVDLGQGDGHEQYF.

The chain joins TRBV7-2 to TRBJ2-7, with 8 bases matching TRBD2. CDR1 is SGHTA and CDR2 is FQGNSA in the germline V gene. The V and J ends lost 5 bases and 1 base, in that order; junction bases with no gene match: 4. CDR3 length: 14 amino acids. The CDR3 DNA is TGTGCCAGCAGCCCCCGGGGGGGATCCTACGAGCAGTACTTC. Its protein product is CASSPRGGSYEQYF.

The chain is built from TRBV11-2 and TRBJ2-2, with unresolved D. The CDR3 length is 12 residues. Trimming removed 1 base from V and 16 bases from J, with 13 bases in between. Germline V gives CDR1 SGHAT, CDR2 FQNNGV. The CDR3 coding sequence is TGTGCCAGCAGCTTAGCTGCAGGTTTGGGGTTTTTT. Encoded protein: CASSLAAGLGFF. Filled out from reference TRBV11-2 and TRBJ2-2, the complete variable domain reads EAGVAQSPRYKIIEKRQSVAFWCNPISGHATLYWYQQILGQGPKLLIQFQNNGVVDDSQLPKDRFSAERLKGVDSTLKIQPAKLEDSAVYLCASSLAAGLGFFGEGSRLTVL.

The V call is TRBV7-8, the J call TRBJ1-1; 7 positions match TRBD1. Trimming at V came to 2 bases and at J to 6 bases, leaving 6 bases not matched to a gene. This CDR3 contains 14 residues. Germline lookup yields CDR1 SGHVS and CDR2 FQNEAQ. CDR3 loop: CASSLPQGQSEAFF. The CDR3 bases are TGTGCCAGCAGCTTACCACAGGGGCAATCTGAAGCTTTCTTT.

This sequence joins TRBV7-2 and TRBJ2-2; 13 nucleotides match TRBD2. CDR3 length: 16 amino acids. The V gene's germline CDR1 is SGHTA and CDR2 FQGNSA. V gave up 8 bases and J gave up 2 bases; unmatched junction bases: 5. The CDR3 bases are TGTGCCAGCCGGACTAGCGGGGGCATCAACACCGGGGAGCTGTTTTTT. It translates to CASRTSGGINTGELFF.

This sequence joins TRBV6-5 and TRBJ2-6; D is possibly TRBD2 (5 bases). Looked up from germline, CDR1 is MNHEY and CDR2 is SVGAGI. This CDR3 has 15 amino acids. Trimming removed 0 bases at V and 2 bases at J, with 5 bases between. In DNA form, the CDR3 reads TGTGCCAGCAGTTACTCGGGAGCTGGGGCCAACGTCCTGACTTTC. As protein: CASSYSGAGANVLTF.

In this sample, this clone turned up a few times. This chain joins TRBV11-1 and TRBJ1-1; D is unresolved. This CDR3 region has 14 residues. CDR1 is SGHAT, CDR2 FQDESV, per germline (reference sequence). Deletions cut 4 bases from V and 0 bases from J, with 9 bases between. In nucleotides, the CDR3 is TGTGCCAGCAGCTCCTCCCGAGTGAACACTGAAGCTTTCTTT. It translates to CASSSSRVNTEAFF. Full variable domain (missing parts from reference TRBV11-1 and TRBJ1-1): EAEVAQSPRYKITEKSQAVAFWCDPISGHATLYWYRQILGQGPELLVQFQDESVVDDSQLPKDRFSAERLKGVDSTLKIQPAELGDSAMYLCASSSSRVNTEAFFGQGTRLTVV.

The J gene is TRBJ1-1, the V gene TRBV5-1; TRBD1 matches 9 bases. The CDR3 has 15 amino acids. The trim removed 2 bases at V and 2 bases at J, leaving 4 bases unmatched. Germline CDR1 SGHRS, CDR2 YFSETQ. The CDR3, as DNA: TGCGCCAGCAGCTTAACAGGGGGCGGAAACACTGAAGCTTTCTTT. Translated: CASSLTGGGNTEAFF.

The chain links TRBV15 to TRBJ2-7; D call uncertain. The CDR3 length is 12 residues. V was cut by 1 base and J by 4 bases, with 5 bases left in between. Germline lookup yields CDR1 LNHNV and CDR2 YYDKDF (reference sequence). CDR3 bases: TGTGCCACCAGCAGAGCCCGTTACGAGCAGTACTTC. Translating gives CATSRARYEQYF.

The chain couples TRBV5-5 to TRBJ1-4, with 9 bases that match TRBD1. CDR3 length: 16 amino acids. J gave up 6 bases and V 2 bases, and 8 bases lay outside the gene matches. Germline lookup yields CDR1 SGHKS and CDR2 YYEKEE (reference sequence). The CDR3 is CASSLTPRTGDEKLFF. The CDR3 nucleotides are TGTGCCAGCAGCTTAACTCCCCGGACAGGGGATGAAAAACTGTTTTTT.

This chain uses TRBV21-1 with TRBJ2-7; the table assigns TRBD2, which was not confirmed against the DNA. TRBV21-1 counts as a pseudogene. CDR3 length: 22 residues. The CDR3 DNA follows: TGTGCCAGCAGCGGATCCGGGACAGGGTGTCCCCGACTAGCGGAGCCCCCCTACGAGCAGTACTTC. As protein: CASSGSGTGCPRLAEPPYEQYF.

V gene TRBV3-1 (or the pseudogene TRBV3-2) combines with J gene TRBJ2-1; 8 bases align to TRBD1. Germline values: CDR1 LGHDT, CDR2 YNNKEL (reference sequence). V was pared by 6 bases and J by 6 bases, with 7 bases of the junction left unmatched. The CDR3 runs 14 residues. CDR3 nucleotide sequence: TGTGCCAGCAGTCGGACAGGGAGTGTCAATGAGCAGTTCTTC. The encoded protein is CASSRTGSVNEQFF.